Presented here are 6 T cell receptor beta chains from one specimen sequenced in a study of CD8 T cells in Susac syndrome. Reverse transcription of about 0.45 to 1 ug RNA used random hexamers. Each CDR3 protein is one row after TCRdb ran MiXCR on the immunoSEQ multiplex PCR reads. The sample has some 100,000 distinct CDR3 sequences; around 90% are singletons. The sequencing input was CD4+ T cells from PBMCs. The receptors were gathered from a human donor in good health.

The chain couples TRBV23-1 to TRBJ1-2; D uncertain. TRBV23-1 is flagged as an ORF with uncertain function. The CDR3 is 13 amino acids. Trimming stripped 0 bases from V and 6 bases from J, with 8 bases between. CDR3 amino acids: CASSQSAKNGYTF. DNA for the CDR3: TGCGCCAGCAGTCAATCCGCAAAGAATGGCTACACCTTC.

The chain recombines TRBV20-1 with TRBJ2-7, with a tentative D call TRBD2 (6 bases). The length of the CDR3 is 16 residues. V shed 0 bases and J shed 0 bases, with 15 bases lying between them. Germline V gives CDR1 DFQATT, CDR2 SNEGSKA (reference sequence). CDR3 residues: CSARDITGVPSYEQYF. The CDR3 DNA reads TGCAGTGCTAGAGACATAACGGGAGTCCCCTCCTACGAGCAGTACTTC.

The chain recombines TRBV4-3 with TRBJ2-3, with D unresolved. Germline CDR1 is LGHNA and CDR2 is YSLEER. V lost 4 bases to trimming and J lost 3 bases, with 8 bases between them. This CDR3 is 13 amino acids long. The CDR3 sequence: CASSRADTDTQYF. The CDR3 DNA is TGCGCCAGCAGCCGGGCAGATACAGATACGCAGTATTTT.

This rearrangement joins TRBV20-1 to TRBJ2-7, with 8 bases fitting TRBD2. Germline-derived CDR1 and CDR2 are DFQATT and SNEGSKA (reference sequence). This CDR3 comprises 14 residues. V lost 5 bases and J lost 2; bases outside the gene matches: 8. CDR3: CSASVSGGTYEQYF. CDR3 nucleotide sequence: TGCAGTGCTTCAGTGTCGGGGGGGACCTACGAGCAGTACTTC.

V gene TRBV28 combines with J gene TRBJ2-5, with 12 bases that match TRBD2. There are 15 residues in the CDR3. Germline trimming cut 3 bases from V and 2 bases from J; bases unmatched to any gene: 1. The germline V gene has CDR1 MDHEN and CDR2 SYDVKM. The CDR3 bases are TGTGCCAGCAGTTTTCTAGCGGGGGGGCAAGAGACCCAGTACTTC. The encoded protein is CASSFLAGGQETQYF.

This clonotype was seen a single time. The rearrangement joins TRBV3-1 to TRBJ2-3; 7 bases agree with TRBD2. The CDR3 is made up of 14 amino acids. Unmatched junction bases numbered 7, after V lost 0 bases and J lost 10 bases. The germline V gene has CDR1 LGHDT and CDR2 YNNKEL (reference sequence). The CDR3 DNA follows: TGTGCCAGCAGCCAAGATCCGAGCGGGAACGCGCAGTATTTT. This translates into CASSQDPSGNAQYF.